Following are 24 T cell receptor beta chains from one sample sequenced in a study of chemoradiotherapy in HPV16-positive cancers. Only in-frame clones appear in the TCRdb table, and some are missing; sequencing was by immunoSEQ multiplex PCR. The table shows fewer than 1,000 clones, with nearly 90% occurring only once. This specimen consisted of tumor tissue, obtained from a patient who underwent chemoradiotherapy. Every receptor here comes from a human donor with HPV-associated anogenital cancer.

This sequence joins TRBV6-1 and TRBJ2-2; D is perhaps TRBD2 (6 bases). Between the trimmed V and J ends, which lost 4 bases and 6 bases, there was a span of 15 bases. From germline, CDR1 is MNHNS and CDR2 SASEGT. The CDR3 runs 15 residues. The CDR3 protein is CASSAGGWEAGELFF. The CDR3 DNA sequence: TGTGCCAGCAGTGCCGGAGGGTGGGAGGCCGGGGAGCTGTTTTTT.

This chain links TRBV6-4 with TRBJ2-1, with TRBD2 identical over 8 bases. Trimming took 0 bases from V and 9 from J; bases not matched to a gene: 10. The CDR3 is 16 residues long. CDR1 MRHNA and CDR2 SNTAGT come from the germline V gene. CDR3 nucleotides: TGTGCCAGCAGTGACTCAGGCGGGGGGAGTCAGGGTGAGCAGTTCTTC. Protein product: CASSDSGGGSQGEQFF.

V is TRBV6-6 and J is TRBJ2-3, with 9 nucleotides matching TRBD2. From germline, CDR1 is MNHNY and CDR2 SVGAGI (reference sequence). This CDR3 has 14 residues. V trimming: 2 bases; J trimming: 5 bases; junction bases outside the gene matches: 2. CDR3 DNA: TGTGCCAGCAGTTACCAGCGGGAGGTAGATACGCAGTATTTT. Its protein is CASSYQREVDTQYF.

The rearrangement joins TRBV6-1 to TRBJ2-2; TRBD2 is a possible D gene (5 bases). V lost 3 bases and J lost 4, with 12 bases in between. CDR1 MNHNS and CDR2 SASEGT come from the germline V gene. This CDR3 is 15 amino acids long. The CDR3 reads CASSEEEASTGELFF. In DNA form, the CDR3 reads TGTGCCAGCAGTGAGGAGGAGGCCTCCACCGGGGAGCTGTTTTTT.

The CDR3 spells CASSIRSTQYF. CDR3 bases: TGTGCCAGTAGTATTAGGAGTACGCAGTATTTT. The gene calls are TRBV19 and TRBJ2-3; D gene ambiguous. V was trimmed by 3 bases and J by 8 bases, leaving 6 bases between them. The CDR3 is 11 residues long. The germline V gene has CDR1 LNHDA and CDR2 SQIVND (reference sequence).

The V and J genes are TRBV15 and TRBJ2-3; TRBD2 aligns across 7 bases. Germline CDR1 and CDR2: LNHNV and YYDKDF (reference sequence). With 0 bases clipped from V and 2 bases from J, the junction kept 11 bases outside the gene matches. CDR3 length equals 18 residues. The CDR3 DNA reads TGTGCCACCAGCAGAGATAAACCTAGCGGAGACCTCACAGATACGCAGTATTTT. Translated: CATSRDKPSGDLTDTQYF.

This chain uses TRBV27 with TRBJ2-7, with 9 bases lining up with TRBD2. Looked up from germline, CDR1 is MNHEY and CDR2 is SMNVEV (reference sequence). After removal of 3 bases from V and 3 bases from J, the junction contained 3 bases not matched to a gene. The CDR3 sequence is 14 residues long. CDR3 protein: CASSFKRGDYEQYF. The CDR3 region has the DNA TGTGCCAGCAGTTTTAAGCGGGGGGACTACGAGCAGTACTTC.

This clone was picked up one time. V usage is TRBV30 and J usage is TRBJ2-7; D could derive from TRBD1 or TRBD2 (5 bases each). The germline V gene has CDR1 GTSNPN and CDR2 SVGIG (reference sequence). The V and J ends lost 2 bases and 0 bases respectively, with 14 bases between them. CDR3 length equals 15 residues. The CDR3 DNA sequence: TGTGCCTGGAGTTCCGGGACGGACAACTCCTACGAGCAGTACTTC. As protein: CAWSSGTDNSYEQYF.

This clone was detected once. The chain recombines TRBV6-1 with TRBJ1-5, with 9 bases identical to TRBD1. Germline V gene lookup returns CDR1 MNHNS and CDR2 SASEGT. V trimming: 1 base; J trimming: 6 bases; junction bases outside the gene matches: 4. This CDR3 has 15 residues. The CDR3 is CASSEGDRVSQPQHF. The CDR3 DNA follows: TGTGCCAGCAGTGAAGGGGACAGGGTCAGTCAGCCCCAGCATTTT.

The chain carries TRBV7-9 and TRBJ2-5; TRBD1 matches 10 bases. Unmatched junction bases numbered 2, after V lost 4 bases and J lost 0 bases. This CDR3 region has 15 residues. The V gene's germline CDR1 is SEHNR and CDR2 FQNEAQ (reference sequence). CDR3 protein: CASSSDRGYQETQYF. The CDR3 DNA reads as TGTGCCAGCAGCTCGGACAGGGGGTACCAAGAGACCCAGTACTTC.

The V and J genes are TRBV5-1 and TRBJ2-5; the match to TRBD2 covers 11 bases. V lost 7 bases and J lost 4; bases outside the gene matches: 9. CDR1 is SGHRS, CDR2 YFSETQ, per germline. There are 15 residues in the CDR3. The CDR3 DNA reads TGCGCCAGCTTTGTAGCGGGAGGGCCCGGAGAGACCCAGTACTTC. It codes for CASFVAGGPGETQYF.

The CDR3 loop is CASSVGSSNYGYTF. The CDR3 DNA is TGTGCCAGCAGCGTCGGCAGCTCTAACTATGGCTACACCTTC. The chain joins TRBV9 to TRBJ1-2; D uncertain. The CDR3 totals 14 residues. V lost 2 bases and J 0 bases, leaving 8 bases between the germline ends. Germline V gives CDR1 SGDLS, CDR2 YYNGEE. The whole variable domain, filled in from reference TRBV9 and TRBJ1-2, reads DSGVTQTPKHLITATGQRVTLRCSPRSGDLSVYWYQQSLDQGLQFLIQYYNGEERAKGNILERFSAQQFPDLHSELNLSSLELGDSALYFCASSVGSSNYGYTFGSGTRLTVV.

CDR3 DNA sequence: TGTGCCTGGAGTGGGGGGTCGGGCACAGATACGCAGTATTTT. It is translated as CAWSGGSGTDTQYF. The chain combines TRBV30 with TRBJ2-3, with D perhaps TRBD1 or TRBD2 (5 bases each). Germline CDR1 GTSNPN, CDR2 SVGIG (reference sequence). The CDR3 is 14 amino acids. V lost 1 base and J 1 base, leaving 9 bases between the germline ends.

For the CDR3, the DNA is TGCGCCAGCACCAACAGACAGGGAGGCGTAGAGACCCAGTACTTC. It is translated as CASTNRQGGVETQYF. The chain is built from TRBV10-2 and TRBJ2-5, with D possibly matching TRBD1 (7 bases). The CDR3 sequence is 15 residues long. Germline CDR1 is WSHSY and CDR2 is SAAADI. Trimming took 7 bases from V and 4 from J, leaving 19 bases between them.

This sequence joins TRBV12-5 and TRBJ2-7, with D perhaps given as TRBD1 or TRBD2 (5 bases each). The CDR3 loop spans 17 amino acids. Germline CDR1 and CDR2: LGHNT and FRNRAP. V lost 2 bases to trimming and J lost 2 bases, with 19 bases between them. The CDR3 region is CASGLPTTGTVTYEQYF. The CDR3 DNA sequence: TGTGCTAGTGGTTTGCCGACCACCGGGACCGTTACCTACGAGCAGTACTTC.

The gene calls are TRBV28 and TRBJ1-2; TRBD1 is a possible D gene (6 bases). Trimming removed 6 bases at V and 5 bases at J, with 13 bases between. This CDR3 spans 13 amino acids. CDR1 and CDR2 (germline): MDHEN, SYDVKM. The CDR3 bases are TGTGCCAGCAGACTTGGACAGACATATGGCTACACCTTC. Translated: CASRLGQTYGYTF.

V gene TRBV6-1 combines with J gene TRBJ2-1, with TRBD1 matching over 9 bases. Germline CDR1 is MNHNS and CDR2 is SASEGT. J lost 4 bases, V lost 0 bases, and 1 base had no gene match. The CDR3 sequence is 15 residues long. This chain's CDR3 is CASSEAGTGYNEQFF. The CDR3 DNA follows: TGTGCCAGCAGTGAAGCGGGGACAGGGTACAATGAGCAGTTCTTC.

The gene calls are TRBV4-2 and TRBJ2-1, with 12 bases matching TRBD2. The CDR3 length is 16 residues. The germline V gene has CDR1 LGHNA and CDR2 YNFKEQ. V was clipped by 1 base and J by 5 bases; unmatched bases: 3. In nucleotides, the CDR3 is TGTGCCAGCAGCCAAGGGACTAGCGGGAACAACAATGAGCAGTTCTTC. Translation: CASSQGTSGNNNEQFF.

The J gene is TRBJ2-3, the V gene TRBV5-6, with TRBD1 matching 8 bases. Germline assignment: CDR1 SGHDT and CDR2 YYEEEE. The CDR3 covers 15 residues. J lost 1 base, V lost 5 bases, and 6 bases had no gene match. As DNA, the CDR3 is TGTGCCAGCAGTTCGGACAGGGCTCGCACAGATACGCAGTATTTT. Translation: CASSSDRARTDTQYF.

This sequence joins TRBV27 and TRBJ1-4; TRBD1 agrees at 8 bases. The length of the CDR3 is 16 residues. V lost 2 bases, J lost 7 bases, and 9 bases stayed unmatched. From germline, CDR1 is MNHEY and CDR2 SMNVEV (reference sequence). The CDR3 DNA is TGTGCCAGCAGTTTAATGGCAGGGGGCGCAGGTGAAAAACTGTTTTTT. Its translation is CASSLMAGGAGEKLFF. The variable domain in full, completed from reference TRBV27 and TRBJ1-4, reads EAQVTQNPRYLITVTGKKLTVTCSQNMNHEYMSWYRQDPGLGLRQIYYSMNVEVTDKGDVPEGYKVSRKEKRNFPLILESPSPNQTSLYFCASSLMAGGAGEKLFFGSGTQLSVL.

This clone was recorded once. DNA of the CDR3: TGTGCCAGCAGCGGCAGGGGGGGACAGCCCCAGCATTTT. As protein: CASSGRGGQPQHF. The chain couples TRBV5-6 to TRBJ1-5, with 7 bases that match TRBD1. The CDR3 has 13 amino acids. Trimming cost V 4 bases and J 7 bases; bases outside gene matches: 5. The V gene's germline CDR1 is SGHDT and CDR2 YYEEEE.

The rearrangement links TRBV7-9 to TRBJ2-7; a possible D gene is TRBD1 (6 bases). Germline V lookup: CDR1 SEHNR, CDR2 FQNEAQ (reference sequence). V lost 4 bases, J lost 7 bases, and 8 bases lay in between. CDR3 length equals 11 residues. The CDR3 here is CASSSGQEQYF. The DNA of the CDR3 is TGTGCCAGCAGCTCGGGACAAGAGCAGTACTTC.

The rearrangement uses TRBV30 and TRBJ2-3; TRBD1 might be the D (6 bases). V was clipped by 7 bases and J by 3 bases, with 11 bases between them. Germline V gene sequence: CDR1 GTSNPN, CDR2 SVGIG (reference sequence). This CDR3 is built from 12 residues. The CDR3 here is CAFTQGTDTQYF. DNA of the CDR3: TGTGCCTTCACACAGGGAACAGATACGCAGTATTTT.

In this sample, this clone turned up a few times. The rearrangement links TRBV5-1 to TRBJ1-6, with TRBD1 matching over 10 bases. CDR1 SGHRS and CDR2 YFSETQ come from the germline V gene. This CDR3 has 14 residues. Trimming removed 4 bases from V and 9 bases from J; junction bases left unmatched: 4. CDR3 sequence: CASSPGQGSSPLHF. The DNA of the CDR3 is TGCGCCAGCAGCCCGGGACAGGGGAGTTCACCCCTCCACTTT.